The next 15 T cell receptor beta chains were all read from a single sample in a study of OX40 agonist ivuxolimab in advanced cancers. Data came from immunoSEQ multiplex PCR; TCRdb stores just in-frame clones and leaves some out. The data contain over 55,000 clones, roughly 81% of them singletons. This specimen was CD4+ or CD8+ T cells sorted from blood, taken in a trial of the OX40 agonist ivuxolimab. These receptors were obtained from an adult with an advanced solid tumor such as melanoma, head and neck, liver or kidney cancer.

The chain recombines TRBV4-3 with TRBJ2-3; D possibly corresponds to TRBD1 (7 bases). V lost 2 bases to trimming and J lost 5 bases, with 14 bases between them. Germline CDR1 LGHNA, CDR2 YSLEER. The CDR3 has 15 residues. The CDR3 sequence: CASSQQGGFGDTQYF. Written as DNA, the CDR3 is TGCGCCAGCAGCCAACAGGGGGGATTTGGAGATACGCAGTATTTT.

The genes are TRBV18 and TRBJ1-2, with unresolved D. The CDR3 runs 14 residues. Germline CDR1 and CDR2: KGHSH and LQKENI. V lost 3 bases and J lost 4, with 12 bases in between. The CDR3 DNA follows: TGTGCCAGCTCACCTAATACAGCAACCTATGGCTACACCTTC. It yields the protein CASSPNTATYGYTF.

This clone occurred a few times. The V call is TRBV4-1, the J call TRBJ2-7, with 15 bases lining up with TRBD2. The CDR3 is 16 amino acids. Germline V gene data show CDR1 as MGHRA and CDR2 as YSYEKL. The junction had 6 bases not matched to a gene; V was cut back by 1 base and J by 8 bases. The CDR3 spells CASSQGTSGGAYQQYF. The CDR3 region has the DNA TGCGCCAGCAGCCAAGGGACTAGCGGGGGGGCTTATCAGCAGTACTTC.

The chain joins TRBV7-2 to TRBJ1-2, with a possible D match to TRBD1 (6 bases). Germline V CDR1 and CDR2: SGHTA, FQGNSA. This CDR3 region has 16 residues. The V end was cut by 1 base, the J end by 1 base, with 13 bases between. The CDR3 nucleotides are TGTGCCAGCAGCTTAGGCGGGGGCCCATATAACTATGGCTACACCTTC. Encoded protein: CASSLGGGPYNYGYTF.

V usage is TRBV6-6 and J usage is TRBJ1-1; D gene unclear. V dropped 0 bases and J dropped 2 bases, with 10 bases sitting between them. This CDR3 contains 15 residues. In germline, CDR1 is MNHNY, CDR2 SVGAGI (reference sequence). The CDR3 coding sequence is TGTGCCAGCAGTTACTCCTGGACGGACAACACTGAAGCTTTCTTT. Translation: CASSYSWTDNTEAFF.

The chain recombines TRBV5-1 with TRBJ2-1; D is possibly TRBD1 (6 bases). Germline-derived CDR1 and CDR2 are SGHRS and YFSETQ. This CDR3 has 17 amino acids. Trimming removed 6 bases from V and 2 bases from J, with 21 bases in between. CDR3 nucleotide sequence: TGCGCCAGCACTCAGGGGCCCATTTATTCCACCTACAATGAGCAGTTCTTC. It is translated as CASTQGPIYSTYNEQFF.

About this clone: An end of the junction differs from the germline gene, which may be a read error. The rearrangement joins TRBV7-7 to TRBJ2-7; TRBD2 matches 8 bases. Germline CDR1 reads SSHAT; CDR2 reads FNYEAQ (reference sequence). The CDR3 covers 16 residues. CDR3 sequence (DNA): TGTGCTAGCAGCCCCCTACCGAGCGGGGGAACCTACGAGCAGTACTTC. This gives the protein CASSPLPSGGTYEQYF.

The CDR3 is CASVRHNGQNLNQPQHF. CDR3 coding DNA: TGTGCTAGTGTCAGGCACAACGGACAGAATCTAAATCAGCCCCAGCATTTT. V usage is TRBV12-5 and J usage is TRBJ1-5; D is perhaps TRBD1 (6 bases). The V and J ends lost 7 bases and 4 bases respectively, with 23 bases between them. The length of the CDR3 is 17 residues. Germline assignment: CDR1 LGHNT and CDR2 FRNRAP.

V and J are TRBV10-3 and TRBJ1-1; TRBD1 is a possible D gene (5 bases). The CDR3 extends over 12 amino acids. V lost 7 bases and J 5 bases, leaving 11 bases between the germline ends. The germline V gene has CDR1 ENHRY and CDR2 SYGVKD. The CDR3 spells CAITSGNTEAFF. The CDR3 DNA is TGTGCCATCACCTCAGGGAATACTGAAGCTTTCTTT.

This chain uses TRBV10-3 with TRBJ2-1, with 9 bases lining up with TRBD1. The CDR3 sequence is 14 residues long. CDR1 is ENHRY, CDR2 SYGVKD, per germline. V dropped 10 bases and J dropped 7; count of bases not matched to a gene: 11. The CDR3 region is CASRLQGARNEQFF. The DNA of the CDR3 is TGTGCCAGCCGACTACAGGGGGCGCGTAATGAGCAGTTCTTC.

This chain links TRBV7-2 with TRBJ2-2; the D call may be TRBD1 or TRBD2 (5 bases each). Germline V gives CDR1 SGHTA, CDR2 FQGNSA. V was pared by 1 base and J by 3 bases, with 12 bases between. This CDR3 is built from 16 residues. CDR3 nucleotide sequence: TGTGCCAGCAGCTTAGGGGGGTCGGGCCACACCGGGGAGCTGTTTTTT. It encodes CASSLGGSGHTGELFF. Complete variable domain (other parts from reference TRBV7-2 and TRBJ2-2): GAGVSQSPSNKVTEKGKDVELRCDPISGHTALYWYRQSLGQGLEFLIYFQGNSAPDKSGLPSDRFSAERTGGSVSTLTIQRTQQEDSAVYLCASSLGGSGHTGELFFGEGSRLTVL.

The chain is built from TRBV18 and TRBJ2-3, with no clear D. The CDR3 is 14 amino acids. Germline V gene lookup returns CDR1 KGHSH and CDR2 LQKENI. Trimming stripped 3 bases from V and 3 bases from J, with 10 bases between. The CDR3 spells CASSPLAFTDTQYF. The CDR3 nucleotides are TGTGCCAGCTCACCGTTGGCCTTTACAGATACGCAGTATTTT.

This chain connects TRBV6-1 to TRBJ1-2, with D perhaps TRBD1 (5 bases). Per the germline V gene, CDR1 is MNHNS and CDR2 is SASEGT. V was pared by 1 base and J by 7 bases, with 13 bases between. CDR3 length equals 14 residues. CDR3 region: CASSEVGGYSGYTF. The CDR3 DNA sequence: TGTGCCAGCAGTGAAGTGGGGGGTTATAGTGGCTACACCTTC.

The rearrangement links TRBV7-2 to TRBJ2-3, with D perhaps TRBD2 (6 bases). Germline V gene lookup returns CDR1 SGHTA and CDR2 FQGNSA. V lost 2 bases and J 6 bases, leaving 18 bases between the germline ends. CDR3 size: 16 residues. The CDR3 region is CASSLLTGSWVDTQYF. CDR3 coding DNA: TGTGCCAGCAGCTTACTGACCGGGAGCTGGGTCGATACGCAGTATTTT. Variable domain in full (rest from reference TRBV7-2 and TRBJ2-3): GAGVSQSPSNKVTEKGKDVELRCDPISGHTALYWYRQSLGQGLEFLIYFQGNSAPDKSGLPSDRFSAERTGGSVSTLTIQRTQQEDSAVYLCASSLLTGSWVDTQYFGPGTRLTVL.

V is TRBV18 and J is TRBJ2-7; the match to TRBD1 covers 9 bases. V shed 4 bases and J 2 bases; nucleotides not matched to a gene: 0. The germline V gene encodes CDR1 KGHSH and CDR2 LQKENI. This CDR3 is built from 13 residues. CDR3 sequence reads: CASSRDRAYEQYF. CDR3 nucleotides: TGTGCCAGCTCACGGGACAGGGCCTACGAGCAGTACTTC.